This T cell receptor beta chain is from a study of T cells after posttransplantation cyclophosphamide. Germline V gene data show CDR1 as LGHNA and CDR2 as YSLEER. The CDR3 extends over 18 amino acids. V lost 0 bases to trimming and J lost 6 bases; unmatched junction nucleotides: 14. Assay used: immunoSEQ multiplex PCR; TCRdb lists only in-frame clones, some missing. The data contain 2,500 to 3,500 clones, about three fifths of them seen just once; the ten biggest clones take up 26%. The related graft donor's blood sample was taken on the day of bone marrow donation. The sequenced sample was memory CD8+ T cells sorted from blood. The sequence came from a woman in her thirties in good health and a related stem cell transplant donor. The chain couples TRBV4-3 to TRBJ1-5; 7 bases are a match to TRBD1. Here the CDR3 reads CASSQDLVGVAGGQPQHF. The CDR3 bases are TGCGCCAGCAGCCAAGATCTCGTGGGGGTGGCAGGGGGTCAGCCCCAGCATTTT.